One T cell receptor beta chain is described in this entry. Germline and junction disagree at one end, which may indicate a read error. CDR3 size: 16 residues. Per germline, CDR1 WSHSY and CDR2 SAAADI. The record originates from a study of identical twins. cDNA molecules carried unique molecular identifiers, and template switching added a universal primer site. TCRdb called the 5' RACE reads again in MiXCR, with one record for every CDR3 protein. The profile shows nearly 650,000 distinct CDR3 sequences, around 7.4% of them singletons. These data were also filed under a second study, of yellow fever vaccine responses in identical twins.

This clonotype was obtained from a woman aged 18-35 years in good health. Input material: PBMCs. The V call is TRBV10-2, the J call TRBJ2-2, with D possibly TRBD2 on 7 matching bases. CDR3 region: CASSATSTRGGGELVF. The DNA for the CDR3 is TGCGCCAGCAGTGCTACCAGTACTCGCGGGGGCGGGGAGCTGGTTTTT.